This T cell receptor beta chain was recovered during a study of cytomegalovirus exposure and HLA in healthy donors. Across the whole study: Genetic ancestry analysis placed over 75% of the 398 donors that were genotyped in the Caucasian-associated cluster.

The CDR3 covers 15 residues. Trimming took 4 bases from V and 6 from J; bases not matched to a gene: 11. Per the germline V gene, CDR1 is SGDLS and CDR2 is YYNGEE. Primers included in the PCR were 60 Vbeta and 13 Jbeta primers. The table came from immunoSEQ multiplex PCR; TCRdb's copy has only in-frame clones and leaves some out. With 45,000 to 60,000 clones in the sample, the ten largest clones hold 6.5% to 8%. Whole-study results and caveats: TCR beta sequences numbering about 17,000 were associated with HLA alleles at 0.05 false discovery rate in a later analysis. A later analysis reported that several of the most significant clusters appeared to be linked to common viral pathogens, among them Epstein-Barr virus.

Comment on this clone: The target antigen is unknown.

The sequence was collected from a woman between 40 and 50 years old in good health and CMV-seronegative. The sequencing sample was made of PBMCs. The chain links TRBV9 to TRBJ2-7, with 9 bases aligning to TRBD2. The CDR3 here is CASSPGTSLGGEQYF. CDR3 nucleotides: TGTGCCAGCAGCCCCGGGACTAGCTTGGGGGGCGAGCAGTACTTC.